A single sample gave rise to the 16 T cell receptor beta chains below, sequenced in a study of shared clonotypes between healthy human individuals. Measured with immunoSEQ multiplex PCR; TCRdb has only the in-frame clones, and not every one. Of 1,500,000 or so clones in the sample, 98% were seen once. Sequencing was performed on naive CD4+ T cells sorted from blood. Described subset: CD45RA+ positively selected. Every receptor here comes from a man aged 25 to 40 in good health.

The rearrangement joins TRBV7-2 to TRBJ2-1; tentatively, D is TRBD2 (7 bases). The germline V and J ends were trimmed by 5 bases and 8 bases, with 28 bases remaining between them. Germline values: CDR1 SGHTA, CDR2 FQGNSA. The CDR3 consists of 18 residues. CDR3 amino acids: CASSPVGASGLSIDEQFF. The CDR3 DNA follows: TGTGCCAGCAGCCCAGTGGGGGCTAGCGGTCTGTCAATTGATGAGCAGTTCTTC.

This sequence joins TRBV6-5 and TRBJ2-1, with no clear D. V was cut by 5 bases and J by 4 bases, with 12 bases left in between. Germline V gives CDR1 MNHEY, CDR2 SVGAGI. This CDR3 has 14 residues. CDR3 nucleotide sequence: TGTGCCAGCAGTCGACTCCGCGGTTACAATGAGCAGTTCTTC. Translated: CASSRLRGYNEQFF.

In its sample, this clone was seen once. The CDR3, as DNA: TGCGCCAGCAGCCAAAGGCAGACTAACTATGGCTACACCTTC. Translated: CASSQRQTNYGYTF. The V and J genes are TRBV4-1 and TRBJ1-2; D unresolved. This CDR3 region has 14 residues. The V gene's germline CDR1 is MGHRA and CDR2 YSYEKL. The V end was cut by 2 bases, the J end by 0 bases, with 7 bases between.

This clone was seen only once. CDR3: CAITPRSDSSYEQYF. The CDR3 nucleotides read TGTGCCATCACCCCACGTAGCGACAGCTCCTACGAGCAGTACTTC. The V call is TRBV10-3, the J call TRBJ2-7; either TRBD1 or TRBD2 may fit D (5 bases each). Deletions cut 7 bases from V and 0 bases from J, with 16 bases between. The CDR3 is 15 residues long. Germline lookup yields CDR1 ENHRY and CDR2 SYGVKD.

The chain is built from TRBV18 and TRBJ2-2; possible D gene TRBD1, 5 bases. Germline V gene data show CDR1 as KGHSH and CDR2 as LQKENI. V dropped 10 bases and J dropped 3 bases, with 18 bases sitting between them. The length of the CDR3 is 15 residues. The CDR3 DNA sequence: TGTGCCAACACCCGGTCCAGGGTTGACACCGGGGAGCTGTTTTTT. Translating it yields CANTRSRVDTGELFF.

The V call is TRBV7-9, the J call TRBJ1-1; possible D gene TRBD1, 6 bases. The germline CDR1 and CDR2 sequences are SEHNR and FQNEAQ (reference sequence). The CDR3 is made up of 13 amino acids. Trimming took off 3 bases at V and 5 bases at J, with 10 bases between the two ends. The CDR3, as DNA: TGTGCCAGCAGCTTCAAAGGGGGAACTGAAGCTTTCTTT. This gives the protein CASSFKGGTEAFF.

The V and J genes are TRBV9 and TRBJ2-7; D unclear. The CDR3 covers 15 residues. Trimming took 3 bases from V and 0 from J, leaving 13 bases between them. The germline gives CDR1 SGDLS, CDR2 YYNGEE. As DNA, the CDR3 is TGTGCCAGCAGCGCTTCGCCTCTCCACTCCTACGAGCAGTACTTC. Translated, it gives CASSASPLHSYEQYF.

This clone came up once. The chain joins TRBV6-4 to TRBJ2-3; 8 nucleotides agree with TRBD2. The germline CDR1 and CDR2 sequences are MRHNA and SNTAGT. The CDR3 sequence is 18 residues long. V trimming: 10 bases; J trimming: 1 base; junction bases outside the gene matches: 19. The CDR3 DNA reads TGTGCCACCAGCAGTGAGGGTTCTAGCGGGCGAGGCACAGATACGCAGTATTTT. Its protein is CATSSEGSSGRGTDTQYF.

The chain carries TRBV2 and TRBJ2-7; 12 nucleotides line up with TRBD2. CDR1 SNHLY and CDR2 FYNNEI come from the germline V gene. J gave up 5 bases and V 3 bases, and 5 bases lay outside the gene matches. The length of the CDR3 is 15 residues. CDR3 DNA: TGTGCCAGCAGTGATGTGGGACTAGCGGGCCACGAGCAGTACTTC. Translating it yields CASSDVGLAGHEQYF.

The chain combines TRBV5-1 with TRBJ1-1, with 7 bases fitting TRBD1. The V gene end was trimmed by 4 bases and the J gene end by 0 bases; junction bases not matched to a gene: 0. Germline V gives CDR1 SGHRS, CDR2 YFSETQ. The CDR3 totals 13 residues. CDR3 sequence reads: CASSDRVNTEAFF. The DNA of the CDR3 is TGCGCCAGCAGCGACAGGGTGAACACTGAAGCTTTCTTT.

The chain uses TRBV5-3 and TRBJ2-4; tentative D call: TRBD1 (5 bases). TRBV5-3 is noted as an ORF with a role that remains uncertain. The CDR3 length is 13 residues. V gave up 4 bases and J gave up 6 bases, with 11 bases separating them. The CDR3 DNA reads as TGTGCCAGAAGCGAGCGACAGTCAAACATTCAGTACTTC. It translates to CARSERQSNIQYF.

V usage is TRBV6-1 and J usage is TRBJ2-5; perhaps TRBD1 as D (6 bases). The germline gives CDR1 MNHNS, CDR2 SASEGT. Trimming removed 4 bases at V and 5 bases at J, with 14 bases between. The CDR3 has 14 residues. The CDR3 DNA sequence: TGTGCCAGCAGTGTTACAGGGATCTTTGAGACCCAGTACTTC. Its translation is CASSVTGIFETQYF.

CDR3 coding DNA: TGTGCCAGCAGCCCCGATGCCGAGCAGTACTTC. Protein product: CASSPDAEQYF. This chain connects TRBV7-2 to TRBJ2-7; D remains ambiguous. This CDR3 has 11 amino acids. The germline V and J ends were trimmed by 5 bases and 6 bases, with 8 bases remaining between them. Germline CDR1 is SGHTA and CDR2 is FQGNSA.

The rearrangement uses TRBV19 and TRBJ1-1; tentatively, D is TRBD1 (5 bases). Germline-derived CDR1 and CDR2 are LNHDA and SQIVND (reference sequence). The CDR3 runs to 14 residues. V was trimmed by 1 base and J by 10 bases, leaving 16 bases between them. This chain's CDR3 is CASSIVGTFKGAFF. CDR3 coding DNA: TGTGCCAGTAGTATAGTCGGGACCTTTAAGGGAGCTTTCTTT.

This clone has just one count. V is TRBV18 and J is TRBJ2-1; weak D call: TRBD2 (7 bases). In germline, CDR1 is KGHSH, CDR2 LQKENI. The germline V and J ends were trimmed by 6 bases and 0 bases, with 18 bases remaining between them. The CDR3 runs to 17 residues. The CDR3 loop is CASSLGGAGFSYNEQFF. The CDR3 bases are TGTGCCAGCTCCCTAGGGGGAGCGGGGTTCTCCTACAATGAGCAGTTCTTC.

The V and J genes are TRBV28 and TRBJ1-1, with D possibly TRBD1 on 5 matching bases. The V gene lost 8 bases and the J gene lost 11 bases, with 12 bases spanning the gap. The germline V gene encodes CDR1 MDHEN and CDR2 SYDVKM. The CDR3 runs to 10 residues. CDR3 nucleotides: TGTGCCAGCTCGGGGCCGGAGGCTTTCTTT. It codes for CASSGPEAFF.